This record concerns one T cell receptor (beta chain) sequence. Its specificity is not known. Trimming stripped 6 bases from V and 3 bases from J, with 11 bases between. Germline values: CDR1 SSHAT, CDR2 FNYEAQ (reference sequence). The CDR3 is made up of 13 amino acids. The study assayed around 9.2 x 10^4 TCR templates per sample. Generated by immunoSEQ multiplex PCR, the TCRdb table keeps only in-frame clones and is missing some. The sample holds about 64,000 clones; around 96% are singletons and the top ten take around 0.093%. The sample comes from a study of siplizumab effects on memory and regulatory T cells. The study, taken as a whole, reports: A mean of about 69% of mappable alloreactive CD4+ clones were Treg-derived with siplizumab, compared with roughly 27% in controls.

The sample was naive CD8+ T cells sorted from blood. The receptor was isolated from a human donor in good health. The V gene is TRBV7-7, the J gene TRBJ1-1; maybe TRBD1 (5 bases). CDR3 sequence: CASSLGGDTEAFF. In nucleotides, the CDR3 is TGTGCCAGCAGTTTGGGGGGGGACACTGAAGCTTTCTTT.